This T cell receptor beta chain was captured by sequencing in a study of cytomegalovirus exposure and HLA in healthy donors. Study at large: Most donors, 81% of a few hundred genotyped, fell in the Caucasian-associated ancestry cluster. The study, taken as a whole, reports: Reported results showed that the classifier diagnosed cytomegalovirus status with high specificity and sensitivity.

Each donor was healthy, and each was a bone marrow donor. Of note for this clone: The antigen is not known.

CDR1 and CDR2 (germline): LNHDA, SQIVND (reference sequence). The V end lost 1 base, the J end lost 3 bases, and 13 bases lay between the germline ends. This CDR3 has 15 residues. Amplification used 60 Vbeta primers and 13 Jbeta primers. The protocol was immunoSEQ multiplex PCR, while the TCRdb copy is restricted to in-frame clones and leaves out a portion. The sample yields 90,000 to 150,000 clones, over 70% seen once. This sequence originates from a woman in her late teens or twenties in good health and CMV-seronegative. The chain recombines TRBV19 with TRBJ2-7; D is undetermined. Sequencing was performed on PBMCs. In DNA form, the CDR3 reads TGTGCCAGTAGTATAGTGTCGACACCCAGCTACGAGCAGTACTTC. Translated, it gives CASSIVSTPSYEQYF.